Listed here is a single TCR beta chain. The data stem from a study of blood T cell repertoires in COVID-19. Study summary: Some COVID-19 samples were acute and others convalescent; all came from the United States, Italy and Spain. T cells, B-cell-depleted T cells, or PBMCs provided the cDNA or gDNA that served as material.

Original data processing: It was from reference gene primer amplification that nucleated cell counts were estimated. Assay used: immunoSEQ multiplex PCR; TCRdb lists only in-frame clones, some missing. V and J calls and clone size are as listed in that table; D and trimming were resolved from the DNA. The table has 130,000 or so clones, 85% seen once; the top ten hold about 3.9%. Germline CDR1 reads SGDLS; CDR2 reads YYNGEE. V gave up 0 bases and J gave up 6 bases, with 10 bases separating them. This CDR3 comprises 13 residues. Source material: peripheral blood. This receptor was identified in a man in his sixties with acute or convalescent COVID-19. The V and J genes are TRBV9 and TRBJ2-7, with D maybe TRBD2 (5 bases). Here the CDR3 reads CASSVANEGEQYF. The CDR3 region has the DNA TGTGCCAGCAGCGTAGCCAATGAGGGCGAGCAGTACTTC. Filled out from reference TRBV9 and TRBJ2-7, the complete variable domain reads DSGVTQTPKHLITATGQRVTLRCSPRSGDLSVYWYQQSLDQGLQFLIQYYNGEERAKGNILERFSAQQFPDLHSELNLSSLELGDSALYFCASSVANEGEQYFGPGTRLTVT.